A single sample is the source of the 15 T cell receptor beta chains below, sequenced in a study of blood T cell repertoires in COVID-19. The protocol was immunoSEQ multiplex PCR, while the TCRdb copy is restricted to in-frame clones and leaves out a portion. The sample consists of 65,000 or so clones, roughly 80% of them appearing once. The sequenced material came from peripheral blood. The receptors stem from a woman between 50 and 59 years old with active or convalescent COVID-19.

The chain joins TRBV5-1 to TRBJ2-5, with unresolved D. The V and J ends lost 1 base and 3 bases respectively, with 13 bases between them. Germline CDR1 and CDR2: SGHRS and YFSETQ. The CDR3 totals 15 residues. The CDR3 DNA reads as TGCGCCAGCAGCTTGAGGCCTCGAGGTGAAGAGACCCAGTACTTC. Protein sequence: CASSLRPRGEETQYF. Supplemented by reference TRBV5-1 and TRBJ2-5, the full variable domain reads KAGVTQTPRYLIKTRGQQVTLSCSPISGHRSVSWYQQTPGQGLQFLFEYFSETQRNKGNFPGRFSGRQFSNSRSEMNVSTLELGDSALYLCASSLRPRGEETQYFGPGTRLLVL.

In DNA, the CDR3 is TGTGCCAGCAGTGAAACAGGGGGGGATCAGCCCCAGCATTTT. Its translation is CASSETGGDQPQHF. The chain couples TRBV25-1 to TRBJ1-5; 8 bases line up with TRBD1. The CDR3 contains 14 residues. V dropped 2 bases and J dropped 5; count of bases not matched to a gene: 2. Germline CDR1 MGHDK, CDR2 SYGVNS.

The CDR3 region has the DNA TGTGCCAGCAGCCCCAGAGGGAGGGGCACAGATACGCAGTATTTT. As protein: CASSPRGRGTDTQYF. The V call is TRBV13, the J call TRBJ2-3; 7 bases fit TRBD2. The CDR3 extends over 15 amino acids. The V gene end was trimmed by 5 bases and the J gene end by 1 base; junction bases not matched to a gene: 6. Per germline, CDR1 PRHDT and CDR2 FYEKMQ (reference sequence).

A single count supports this clone. The same CDR3 can be traced to other DNA sequences in this sample. The chain employs TRBV5-1 and TRBJ2-7; the match to TRBD2 covers 7 bases. This CDR3 region has 15 residues. Per germline, CDR1 SGHRS and CDR2 YFSETQ. J gave up 2 bases and V 1 base, and 6 bases lay outside the gene matches. Written as DNA, the CDR3 is TGCGCCAGCAGCTTGAAGGGAGGGTTAACCTACGAGCAGTACTTC. It translates to CASSLKGGLTYEQYF. Together with reference TRBV5-1 and TRBJ2-7, the CDR3 gives the full variable domain: KAGVTQTPRYLIKTRGQQVTLSCSPISGHRSVSWYQQTPGQGLQFLFEYFSETQRNKGNFPGRFSGRQFSNSRSEMNVSTLELGDSALYLCASSLKGGLTYEQYFGPGTRLTVT.

This clone has more than one count but fewer than ten. The chain employs TRBV21-1 and TRBJ2-6; the listed D gene, TRBD2, was not tested against the DNA. TRBV21-1 is listed as a pseudogene. There are 18 residues in the CDR3. CDR3 nucleotides: TGTGCCAGCAGCAAAGAGATAGAACGGGGCTCTGGGGCCAACGTCCTGACTTTC. Protein sequence: CASSKEIERGSGANVLTF.

This CDR3 is CASSSSSGSSYNEQFF. The CDR3 DNA follows: TGTGCCAGCAGCTCCTCCTCCGGGAGCTCCTACAATGAGCAGTTCTTC. The chain links TRBV5-4 to TRBJ2-1; TRBD2 is a possible D gene (6 bases). V shed 3 bases and J shed 0 bases, with 13 bases lying between them. Germline V gene sequence: CDR1 SGHNT, CDR2 YYREEE (reference sequence). This CDR3 is 16 amino acids long.

DNA of the CDR3: TGTGCCAGCTCACCCAACCTACAGGTGGGAGCTTTCTTT. It translates to CASSPNLQVGAFF. The V gene is TRBV18, the J gene TRBJ1-1; a weak D match, TRBD1 (5 bases). Per germline, CDR1 KGHSH and CDR2 LQKENI. V was shortened by 3 bases and J by 10 bases, with 15 bases between the two germline ends. The CDR3 runs 13 residues.

The CDR3 reads CASSTALLGNTGELFF. The CDR3 DNA follows: TGTGCCAGTAGTACCGCTCTACTAGGAAACACCGGGGAGCTGTTTTTT. The chain combines TRBV19 with TRBJ2-2; D is perhaps TRBD2 (5 bases). This CDR3 has 16 residues. V lost 4 bases and J lost 2, with 14 bases in between. Germline V gene lookup returns CDR1 LNHDA and CDR2 SQIVND (reference sequence).

The V and J genes are TRBV7-9 and TRBJ1-1; D remains ambiguous. Trimming cost V 0 bases and J 3 bases, with 8 bases left between them. The CDR3 totals 14 residues. CDR1 is SEHNR and CDR2 is FQNEAQ in the germline V gene (reference sequence). CDR3: CASSLARDYTEAFF. DNA for the CDR3: TGTGCCAGCAGCTTAGCCCGGGATTACACTGAAGCTTTCTTT.

The rearrangement links TRBV18 to TRBJ2-5, with 11 bases that match TRBD2. Unmatched junction bases numbered 7, after V lost 3 bases and J lost 1 base. Germline lookup yields CDR1 KGHSH and CDR2 LQKENI. This CDR3 contains 17 residues. The CDR3 bases are TGTGCCAGCTCACCGCTGACTAGCGGGGTGACCCAAGAGACCCAGTACTTC. It specifies CASSPLTSGVTQETQYF.

V gene TRBV7-2 combines with J gene TRBJ2-7; 8 bases are a match to TRBD1. With 5 bases clipped from V and 2 bases from J, the junction kept 5 bases outside the gene matches. Looked up from germline, CDR1 is SGHTA and CDR2 is FQGNSA. This CDR3 has 14 residues. The CDR3: CASSVTGQAYEQYF. CDR3 DNA: TGTGCCAGCAGCGTAACGGGACAGGCCTACGAGCAGTACTTC.

The chain links TRBV6-6 to TRBJ2-7; D may be TRBD1 (6 bases). V lost 4 bases and J lost 5, with 12 bases in between. Germline CDR1 is MNHNY and CDR2 is SVGAGI (reference sequence). The CDR3 is 13 residues long. CDR3 nucleotide sequence: TGTGCCAGCAGTTTTGGGGGCAACAACGAGCAGTACTTC. It encodes CASSFGGNNEQYF.

The V call is TRBV19, the J call TRBJ1-5, with TRBD1 matching 11 bases. V was clipped by 4 bases and J by 6 bases; unmatched bases: 2. This CDR3 is 14 amino acids long. Per germline, CDR1 LNHDA and CDR2 SQIVND (reference sequence). The CDR3 loop reads CASSKGQGGQPQHF. The CDR3 coding sequence is TGTGCCAGTAGTAAGGGACAGGGGGGTCAGCCCCAGCATTTT. Looking up the rest from reference TRBV19 and TRBJ1-5 gives the full variable domain: DGGITQSPKYLFRKEGQNVTLSCEQNLNHDAMYWYRQDPGQGLRLIYYSQIVNDFQKGDIAEGYSVSREKKESFPLTVTSAQKNPTAFYLCASSKGQGGQPQHFGDGTRLSIL.

The rearrangement links TRBV27 to TRBJ2-3; D unclear. Trimming left V 0 bases short and J 6 bases short, with 10 bases between. Germline values: CDR1 MNHEY, CDR2 SMNVEV (reference sequence). This CDR3 comprises 14 residues. The CDR3 is CASSLSSGHDTQYF. DNA of the CDR3: TGTGCCAGCAGTTTATCTAGTGGGCATGATACGCAGTATTTT.

Ten or more counts support this clone. The gene calls are TRBV19 and TRBJ1-2; D remains ambiguous. Trimming shortened V by 11 bases and J by 8 bases, and 18 bases separated the two germline ends. Germline values: CDR1 LNHDA, CDR2 SQIVND (reference sequence). The CDR3 length is 12 residues. CDR3 coding DNA: TGTGCCTCGAGGTGGAGGGAAAGCGGCTACACCTTC. This gives the protein CASRWRESGYTF.